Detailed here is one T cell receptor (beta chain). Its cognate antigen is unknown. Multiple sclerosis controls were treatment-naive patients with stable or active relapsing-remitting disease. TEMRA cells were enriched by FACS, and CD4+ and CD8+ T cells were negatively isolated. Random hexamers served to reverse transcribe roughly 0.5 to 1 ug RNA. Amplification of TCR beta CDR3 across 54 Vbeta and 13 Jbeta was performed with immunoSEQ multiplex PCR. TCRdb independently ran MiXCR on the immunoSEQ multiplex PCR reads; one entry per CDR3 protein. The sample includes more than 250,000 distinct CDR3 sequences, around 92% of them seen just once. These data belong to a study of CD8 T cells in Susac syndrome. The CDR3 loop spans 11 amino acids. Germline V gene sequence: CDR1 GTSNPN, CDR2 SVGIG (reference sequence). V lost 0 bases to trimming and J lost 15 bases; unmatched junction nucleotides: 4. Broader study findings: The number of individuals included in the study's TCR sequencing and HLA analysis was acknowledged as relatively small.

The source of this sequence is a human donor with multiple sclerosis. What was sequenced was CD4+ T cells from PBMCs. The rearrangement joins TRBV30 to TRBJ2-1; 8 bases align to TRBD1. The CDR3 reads CAWSVQGDPFF. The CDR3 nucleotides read TGTGCCTGGAGTGTACAGGGGGATCCGTTCTTC.